These 18 T cell receptor beta chains share one sample of origin, sequenced in a study of shared clonotypes between healthy human individuals. Generated by immunoSEQ multiplex PCR, the TCRdb table keeps only in-frame clones and is missing some. The sample yields nearly 2 million clones, roughly 94% seen once. CD45RO-negative CD8 cells positively selected for CCR7 made up the naive population, which excluded terminally differentiated effector memory CD45RA+ cells. The specimen sequenced was naive CD8+ T cells sorted from blood. The receptors were sampled from a man aged 18 to 30 in good health.

This sequence joins TRBV4-1 and TRBJ1-1, with TRBD1 as a possible D gene (6 bases). This CDR3 comprises 12 residues. Trimming took 5 bases from V and 4 from J, leaving 8 bases between them. The germline gives CDR1 MGHRA, CDR2 YSYEKL. The CDR3 protein is CASSGGATEAFF. The DNA for the CDR3 is TGCGCCAGCAGCGGGGGGGCCACTGAAGCTTTCTTT.

This clone was found once. This rearrangement joins TRBV7-9 to TRBJ2-3; 10 nucleotides line up with TRBD2. Trimming took 4 bases from V and 3 from J; bases not matched to a gene: 4. Germline V gene data show CDR1 as SEHNR and CDR2 as FQNEAQ (reference sequence). This CDR3 is built from 15 residues. CDR3 sequence: CASSSSGSGTDTQYF. The CDR3 coding sequence is TGTGCCAGCAGCTCTAGCGGGAGTGGAACAGATACGCAGTATTTT.

The CDR3 loop reads CASSQLRGEGPNIQYF. Here the CDR3 DNA reads TGTGCCAGCAGCCAACTACGAGGGGAGGGACCAAACATTCAGTACTTC. The rearrangement joins TRBV14 to TRBJ2-4; the match to TRBD2 covers 7 bases. The CDR3 loop spans 16 amino acids. CDR1 SGHDN and CDR2 FVKESK come from the germline V gene. Germline trimming cut 2 bases from V and 6 bases from J; bases unmatched to any gene: 10.

The J gene is TRBJ2-2, the V gene TRBV13, with 9 bases lining up with TRBD2. The CDR3 consists of 17 residues. Germline-derived CDR1 and CDR2 are PRHDT and FYEKMQ (reference sequence). V lost 5 bases, J lost 7 bases, and 14 bases stayed unmatched. This CDR3 reads CASSPLGAGGAIGELFF. For the CDR3, the DNA is TGTGCCAGCAGCCCCCTAGGGGCGGGGGGGGCGATCGGGGAGCTGTTTTTT.

This clone is a singleton in its sample. This sequence joins TRBV7-9 and TRBJ2-7, with D possibly being TRBD2 (6 bases). V shed 10 bases and J shed 3 bases, with 16 bases lying between them. This CDR3 is 13 amino acids long. Germline-derived CDR1 and CDR2 are SEHNR and FQNEAQ (reference sequence). The CDR3 region has the DNA TGTGCCACCTCCCGGGAGACCCTCTACGAGCAGTACTTC. Translating gives CATSRETLYEQYF.

The chain combines TRBV2 with TRBJ2-1, with 7 bases identical to TRBD1. CDR1 and CDR2 (germline): SNHLY, FYNNEI. The CDR3 length is 13 residues. V dropped 7 bases and J dropped 6; count of bases not matched to a gene: 6. The CDR3 loop reads CASIAGDSNEQFF. The CDR3 bases are TGTGCCAGCATCGCCGGGGACAGCAATGAGCAGTTCTTC.

This chain's CDR3 is CASSLEAGANTGELFF. In DNA, the CDR3 is TGTGCCAGCAGCTTAGAGGCAGGCGCGAACACCGGGGAGCTGTTTTTT. The V call is TRBV7-6, the J call TRBJ2-2; D gene uncertain. The CDR3 covers 16 residues. Looked up from germline, CDR1 is SGHVS and CDR2 is FNYEAQ. Trimming shortened V by 1 base and J by 0 bases, and 9 bases separated the two germline ends.

The chain uses TRBV2 and TRBJ2-3, with D possibly matching TRBD2 (5 bases). Germline values: CDR1 SNHLY, CDR2 FYNNEI. This CDR3 is 15 amino acids long. The ends were cut back, 5 bases at V and 4 bases at J, with 16 bases in the middle. This CDR3 reads CASSLAAESADTQYF. The CDR3 DNA reads TGTGCCAGCAGTCTTGCAGCGGAAAGTGCAGATACGCAGTATTTT.

This chain joins TRBV29-1 and TRBJ2-7; 12 bases agree with TRBD1. V lost 3 bases, J lost 2 bases, and 2 bases stayed unmatched. There are 14 residues in the CDR3. Germline CDR1 is SQVTM and CDR2 is ANQGSEA. The CDR3 protein is CSVEGQGAPYEQYF. CDR3 in DNA: TGCAGCGTTGAGGGACAGGGGGCACCCTACGAGCAGTACTTC.

The chain combines TRBV1 with TRBJ2-7; whether TRBD1, the table's D call, matches the DNA was not checked. TRBV1 is given as a pseudogene. The CDR3 has 15 residues. The CDR3 coding sequence is TGCACCAGCAGCCAAGATAATACCCGTGGCCAAGAGCAGTACTTC. Protein product: CTSSQDNTRGQEQYF.

The V call is TRBV19, the J call TRBJ1-1; the D gene is possibly TRBD1 (5 bases). Germline V gene sequence: CDR1 LNHDA, CDR2 SQIVND (reference sequence). The CDR3 spans 17 residues. With 7 bases removed from V and 3 bases from J, the gap between germline ends came to 24 bases. This CDR3 is CASMGLRDPSWDTEAFF. For the CDR3, the DNA is TGTGCCAGTATGGGGCTCCGGGACCCGAGTTGGGACACTGAAGCTTTCTTT.

The chain combines TRBV7-2 with TRBJ1-1; D remains unclear. The germline V gene encodes CDR1 SGHTA and CDR2 FQGNSA. The CDR3 contains 14 residues. V lost 2 bases and J 1 base, leaving 8 bases between the germline ends. In nucleotides, the CDR3 is TGTGCCAGCAGCTTAAGCATGGGGAACACTGAAGCTTTCTTT. Its protein product is CASSLSMGNTEAFF.

V is TRBV5-6 and J is TRBJ1-1; 9 bases align to TRBD1. CDR1 is SGHDT and CDR2 is YYEEEE in the germline V gene. This CDR3 is built from 14 residues. Trimming took 3 bases from V and 2 from J; bases not matched to a gene: 2. The CDR3: CASSSTGGNTEAFF. The DNA of the CDR3 is TGTGCCAGCAGCTCCACAGGGGGCAACACTGAAGCTTTCTTT.

The chain is built from TRBV30 and TRBJ1-6; maybe TRBD1 (5 bases). CDR1 is GTSNPN and CDR2 is SVGIG in the germline V gene (reference sequence). The length of the CDR3 is 15 residues. V was trimmed by 4 bases and J by 11 bases, leaving 21 bases between them. In DNA form, the CDR3 reads TGTGCCTGGATCGACGGGGCCGGAGGATTCGCACCCCTCCACTTT. Translating it yields CAWIDGAGGFAPLHF.

The chain combines TRBV27 with TRBJ1-1; D uncertain. Germline-derived CDR1 and CDR2 are MNHEY and SMNVEV (reference sequence). Trimming cost V 1 base and J 6 bases, with 12 bases left between them. This CDR3 spans 14 amino acids. The CDR3 region is CASSLWGADAEAFF. The CDR3 DNA sequence: TGTGCCAGCAGTTTATGGGGTGCGGACGCTGAAGCTTTCTTT.

This clone was observed once. The CDR3 DNA follows: TGTGCCAGCACTGGGACGAACACCGGGGAGCTGTTTTTT. It yields the protein CASTGTNTGELFF. This rearrangement joins TRBV6-6 to TRBJ2-2; no reliable D call. Per the germline V gene, CDR1 is MNHNY and CDR2 is SVGAGI (reference sequence). Between the trimmed V and J ends, which lost 7 bases and 0 bases, there was a span of 6 bases. The CDR3 runs to 13 residues.

This clone appeared a single time. This chain connects TRBV11-2 to TRBJ2-5, with 12 bases identical to TRBD2. This CDR3 spans 17 amino acids. V trimming: 3 bases; J trimming: 2 bases; junction bases outside the gene matches: 7. Germline values: CDR1 SGHAT, CDR2 FQNNGV. This chain's CDR3 is CASSLETSGRLQETQYF. The CDR3 DNA reads TGTGCCAGCAGCTTGGAAACTAGCGGGAGGCTACAAGAGACCCAGTACTTC. Combining the CDR3 with reference TRBV11-2 and TRBJ2-5 gives the whole variable domain EAGVAQSPRYKIIEKRQSVAFWCNPISGHATLYWYQQILGQGPKLLIQFQNNGVVDDSQLPKDRFSAERLKGVDSTLKIQPAKLEDSAVYLCASSLETSGRLQETQYFGPGTRLLVL.

This chain connects TRBV30 to TRBJ2-3; 12 positions agree with TRBD2. J lost 4 bases, V lost 0 bases, and 14 bases had no gene match. Germline V CDR1 and CDR2: GTSNPN, SVGIG (reference sequence). This CDR3 comprises 19 residues. This chain's CDR3 is CAWSVPYHPSGRVADTQYF. The CDR3 DNA reads TGTGCCTGGAGTGTTCCCTATCACCCTAGCGGGAGGGTCGCAGATACGCAGTATTTT.